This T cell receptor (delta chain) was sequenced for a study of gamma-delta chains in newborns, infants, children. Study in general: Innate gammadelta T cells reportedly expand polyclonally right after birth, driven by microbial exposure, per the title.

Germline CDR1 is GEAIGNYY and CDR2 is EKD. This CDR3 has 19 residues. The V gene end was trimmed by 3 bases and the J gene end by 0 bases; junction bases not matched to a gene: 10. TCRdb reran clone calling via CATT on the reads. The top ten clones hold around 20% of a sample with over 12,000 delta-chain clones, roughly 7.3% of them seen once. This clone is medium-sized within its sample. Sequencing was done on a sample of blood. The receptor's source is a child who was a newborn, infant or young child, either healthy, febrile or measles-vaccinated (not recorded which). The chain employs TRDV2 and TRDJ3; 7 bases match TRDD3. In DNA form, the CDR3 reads TGTGCCTGTGACTTTCTGGGGGCCTCGAGCTCCTGGGACACCCGACAGATGTTTTTC. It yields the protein CACDFLGASSSWDTRQMFF.